Given below is one T cell receptor beta chain in context. The trim removed 6 bases at V and 3 bases at J, leaving 2 bases unmatched. The CDR3 sequence is 13 residues long. Germline V lookup: CDR1 MNHEY, CDR2 SVGAGI. The authors ran the assay at deep level. Sequenced by immunoSEQ multiplex PCR; TCRdb stores in-frame clones only, minus some. The sample holds 2 million or so clones, roughly 96% seen once. The entry originates in a study of shared clonotypes between healthy human individuals. The sequencing input was naive CD4+ T cells sorted from blood. The subset denotes: CD45RA+ positively selected. The chain joins TRBV6-5 to TRBJ2-3, with 8 bases that match TRBD2. The sequence derives from a man younger than 35 in good health. The chain's CDR3 is CASRTSETDTQYF. The CDR3, as DNA: TGTGCCAGCAGGACTAGCGAAACAGATACGCAGTATTTT.